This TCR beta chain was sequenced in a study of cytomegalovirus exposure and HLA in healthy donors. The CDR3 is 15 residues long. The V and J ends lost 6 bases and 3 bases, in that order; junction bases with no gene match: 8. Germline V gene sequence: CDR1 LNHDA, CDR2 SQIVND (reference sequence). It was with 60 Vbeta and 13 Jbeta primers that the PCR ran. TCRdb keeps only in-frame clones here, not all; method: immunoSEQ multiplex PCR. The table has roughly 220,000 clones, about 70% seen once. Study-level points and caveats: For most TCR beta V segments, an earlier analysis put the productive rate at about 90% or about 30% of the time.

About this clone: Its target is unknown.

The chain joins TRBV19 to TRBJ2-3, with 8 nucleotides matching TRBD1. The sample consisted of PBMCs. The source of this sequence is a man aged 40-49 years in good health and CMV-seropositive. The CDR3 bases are TGTGCCAGTAGACCCCAGGGGGCCGGGACAGATACGCAGTATTTT. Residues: CASRPQGAGTDTQYF.